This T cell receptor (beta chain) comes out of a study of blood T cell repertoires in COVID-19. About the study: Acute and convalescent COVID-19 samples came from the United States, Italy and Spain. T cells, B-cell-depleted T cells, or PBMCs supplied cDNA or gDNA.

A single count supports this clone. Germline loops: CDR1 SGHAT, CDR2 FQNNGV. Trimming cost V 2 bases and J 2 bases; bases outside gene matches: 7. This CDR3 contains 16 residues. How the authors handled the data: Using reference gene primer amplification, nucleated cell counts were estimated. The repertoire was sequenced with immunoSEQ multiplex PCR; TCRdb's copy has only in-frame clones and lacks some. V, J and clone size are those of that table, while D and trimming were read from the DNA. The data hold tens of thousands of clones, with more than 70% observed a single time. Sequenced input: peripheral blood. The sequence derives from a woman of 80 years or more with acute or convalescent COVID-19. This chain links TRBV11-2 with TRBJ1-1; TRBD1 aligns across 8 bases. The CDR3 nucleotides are TGTGCCAGCAGCTTAATCTTGGGGACAGGAAACACTGAAGCTTTCTTT. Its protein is CASSLILGTGNTEAFF.